A single T cell receptor beta chain is shown here with its context. Its antigen is not identified. This sample was included in a study of CD8 T cells in ankylosing spondylitis. TCRdb ran MiXCR on the 5' RACE reads and lists one entry per CDR3 protein. Counted here are about 700,000 distinct CDR3 sequences, under 20% occurring once; the ten biggest clones make up 15% to 20%. The CDR3 length is 13 residues. V was trimmed by 3 bases and J by 2 bases, leaving 11 bases between them. CDR1 is DFQATT, CDR2 SNEGSKA, per germline (reference sequence). Points from the study as a whole: CD8+ cells made up the disease-linked clones, which were relatively rare in peripheral blood. Blood of patients with ankylosing spondylitis appeared to be characterized by a TCR beta motif of several highly homologous variants.

Material for sequencing was blood, either unsorted or a sorted T cell fraction (not recorded which). The rearrangement links TRBV20-1 to TRBJ2-7; tentative D call: TRBD1 (6 bases). This TCR came from a male donor with ankylosing spondylitis. The CDR3 coding sequence is TGCAGTGCTAGCGGGGACAAACCCTACGAGCAGTACTTC. It codes for CSASGDKPYEQYF.